A single T cell receptor beta chain is shown here with its context. Germline V gene lookup returns CDR1 LGHNA and CDR2 YSLEER. CDR3 length: 13 amino acids. V shed 0 bases and J shed 7 bases, with 9 bases lying between them. This sample stems from a study of blood T cell repertoires in COVID-19. Overall study context: Italy, Spain and the United States were the sources of the convalescent and acute COVID-19 samples. Nucleic acid was either cDNA or gDNA, and it came from T cells, B-cell-depleted T cells, or PBMCs.

Authors' methods: Scientists estimated how many nucleated cells there were by amplifying reference gene primers. Produced via immunoSEQ multiplex PCR; TCRdb's table is partial and in-frame only. Clone size and V and J calls were adopted from that table, with D and trimming inferred from the DNA. In the table there are about 84,000 clones, around 82% of which are singletons. This receptor was taken from a man older than 75 with active or convalescent COVID-19. The sample taken for sequencing was peripheral blood. The rearrangement joins TRBV4-3 to TRBJ1-2, with D hard to call. CDR3 region: CASSQERGSGYTF. The CDR3 DNA reads as TGCGCCAGCAGCCAAGAACGGGGAAGTGGCTACACCTTC.